Below are 5 T cell receptor beta chains sequenced from a single sample in a study of T cell responses to AZD1222 COVID-19 vaccine. Data came from immunoSEQ multiplex PCR; TCRdb stores just in-frame clones and leaves some out. The sample consists of 150,000 or so clones, approximately 92% of them appearing once. The starting material was peripheral blood, obtained on day 0 of AZD1222 vaccination. The receptors shown here come from an adult in good health.

V gene TRBV7-2 combines with J gene TRBJ2-7; D gene unclear. V dropped 4 bases and J dropped 0 bases, with 7 bases sitting between them. Germline V gene sequence: CDR1 SGHTA, CDR2 FQGNSA. This CDR3 comprises 13 residues. CDR3 sequence (DNA): TGTGCCAGCAGCTCGGGCCTCTCCTACGAGCAGTACTTC. Translated, it gives CASSSGLSYEQYF.

The chain uses TRBV4-1 and TRBJ1-2; 7 nucleotides match TRBD1. Germline V gene sequence: CDR1 MGHRA, CDR2 YSYEKL. The CDR3 sequence is 16 residues long. V trimming: 0 bases; J trimming: 7 bases; junction bases outside the gene matches: 11. In nucleotides, the CDR3 is TGCGCCAGCAGCCAAGAAGTCAGCGACAGGGAGGGTGGCTACACCTTC. The encoded protein is CASSQEVSDREGGYTF.

V and J are TRBV7-9 and TRBJ2-7; 8 positions match TRBD2. The CDR3 has 15 residues. The germline V gene has CDR1 SEHNR and CDR2 FQNEAQ (reference sequence). The trim removed 3 bases at V and 0 bases at J, leaving 4 bases unmatched. The CDR3 nucleotides are TGTGCCAGCAGCTTTAGCGGGGCGAGCTCCTACGAGCAGTACTTC. This gives the protein CASSFSGASSYEQYF.

CDR3 DNA: TGTGCCAGCAGTGAAATTGGGTTAGGCTATGGCTACACCTTC. Amino acids: CASSEIGLGYGYTF. This sequence joins TRBV6-1 and TRBJ1-2; unclear D gene. The CDR3 contains 14 residues. Germline loops: CDR1 MNHNS, CDR2 SASEGT. V lost 2 bases, J lost 4 bases, and 11 bases lay in between.

The chain recombines TRBV28 with TRBJ2-3; 10 nucleotides match TRBD2. The CDR3 spans 16 residues. With V trimmed by 7 bases and J by 6 bases, 13 bases remained unmatched. CDR1 is MDHEN, CDR2 SYDVKM, per germline. CDR3 bases: TGTGCCAGCACCTGGACTAGCGGAGTGAGTTCGGATACGCAGTATTTT. It yields the protein CASTWTSGVSSDTQYF.